The 30 T cell receptor beta chains given below trace back to one sample, sequenced in a study of CD8+CD57+ T cells in acquired aplastic anemia. Genomic DNA constituted the template upon which TCR beta VDJ and CDR3 profiling was performed. TCRdb analysed the reads with MiXCR anew, one entry per CDR3 protein. The data contain 150,000 to 200,000 distinct CDR3 sequences, approximately 60% of them singletons. Sequencing was performed on sorted CD4+, CD8+, or CD8+CD57+ T cells (not recorded which) from PBMCs. The receptors shown here come from a human donor in good health.

V usage is TRBV20-1 and J usage is TRBJ2-3; D tentatively fits TRBD1 or TRBD2 (5 bases each). V lost 4 bases, J lost 2 bases, and 13 bases lay in between. Germline V gene lookup returns CDR1 DFQATT and CDR2 SNEGSKA (reference sequence). This CDR3 region has 14 residues. The CDR3 is CSATGTVHTDTQYF. CDR3 coding DNA: TGCAGTGCTACCGGGACCGTGCACACAGATACGCAGTATTTT.

The table lists this clonotype with a few counts. A much larger clone sits a single nucleotide away, making a read error possible. The genes are TRBV4-3 and TRBJ2-5; D is perhaps TRBD2 (5 bases). Trimming shortened V by 1 base and J by 5 bases, and 23 bases separated the two germline ends. This CDR3 has 18 residues. Per germline, CDR1 LGHNA and CDR2 YSLEER. The chain's CDR3 is CASSQVVQLRLREETQYF. CDR3 sequence (DNA): TGCGCCAGCAGCCAAGTAGTACAACTACGTCTAAGGGAGGAGACCCAGTACTTC.

This clonotype occurred once. The chain recombines TRBV7-9 with TRBJ2-7, with D perhaps matching TRBD1 (6 bases). The CDR3 runs 15 residues. V lost 5 bases to trimming and J lost 0 bases, with 14 bases between them. CDR1 SEHNR and CDR2 FQNEAQ come from the germline V gene (reference sequence). The CDR3 DNA follows: TGTGCCAGCAGCGCGACGACAGGCGGCTCCTACGAGCAGTACTTC. This encodes CASSATTGGSYEQYF. The entire variable domain, with the rest obtained from reference TRBV7-9 and TRBJ2-7, is as follows: DTGVSQNPRHKITKRGQNVTFRCDPISEHNRLYWYRQTLGQGPEFLTYFQNEAQLEKSRLLSDRFSAERPKGSFSTLEIQRTEQGDSAMYLCASSATTGGSYEQYFGPGTRLTVT.

This clonotype was found a few times. The chain employs TRBV12-3 or TRBV12-4 and TRBJ2-2; D may be TRBD1 (7 bases). V shed 5 bases and J shed 3 bases, with 10 bases lying between them. CDR3 length: 14 residues. The CDR3 reads CASSQGGHTGELFF. DNA of the CDR3: TGTGCCAGCAGTCAGGGGGGCCACACCGGGGAGCTGTTTTTT.

The gene calls are TRBV20-1 and TRBJ2-1, with unresolved D. The ends were cut back, 2 bases at V and 6 bases at J, with 8 bases in the middle. Germline assignment: CDR1 DFQATT and CDR2 SNEGSKA (reference sequence). This CDR3 comprises 12 residues. The CDR3 bases are TGCAGTGCTAGAACTGGCGGCAATGAGCAGTTCTTC. Protein product: CSARTGGNEQFF.

The chain links TRBV19 to TRBJ1-3; 7 bases map to TRBD1. The J call is in doubt because the DNA end fits TRBJ1-1 better. There are 13 residues in the CDR3. Germline-derived CDR1 and CDR2 are LNHDA and SQIVND (reference sequence). CDR3 residues: CASGQVVGTEAFF. The DNA for the CDR3 is TGTGCCAGCGGACAGGTCGTTGGCACTGAAGCTTTCTTT.

CDR3 protein: CASSLEVHRGVDVSGSTGELFF. CDR3 sequence (DNA): TGTGCCAGCAGCTTAGAAGTCCACAGGGGCGTCGATGTTAGCGGGAGTACCGGGGAGCTGTTTTTT. The genes are TRBV11-2 and TRBJ2-2, with 9 bases fitting TRBD2. Germline-derived CDR1 and CDR2 are SGHAT and FQNNGV. V lost 0 bases to trimming and J lost 5 bases; unmatched junction nucleotides: 22. The CDR3 consists of 22 residues.

This chain connects TRBV20-1 to TRBJ2-2; 9 bases agree with TRBD1. CDR3 size: 14 residues. V was pared by 7 bases and J by 5 bases, with 8 bases of the junction left unmatched. Per germline, CDR1 DFQATT and CDR2 SNEGSKA (reference sequence). Here the CDR3 DNA reads TGCAGTGTCCCGGGACAGGGCAAGACCGGGGAGCTGTTTTTT. As protein: CSVPGQGKTGELFF.

CDR3 loop: CSARPRARESEKLFF. The CDR3 DNA is TGCAGTGCTAGGCCCCGCGCCAGGGAAAGTGAAAAACTGTTTTTT. The chain recombines TRBV20-1 with TRBJ1-4; a weak D match, TRBD1 (5 bases). Germline V gives CDR1 DFQATT, CDR2 SNEGSKA (reference sequence). The V end lost 3 bases, the J end lost 7 bases, and 18 bases lay between the germline ends. The CDR3 spans 15 residues.

This sequence joins TRBV7-6 and TRBJ1-5; D uncertain. Per the germline V gene, CDR1 is SGHVS and CDR2 is FNYEAQ. The CDR3 totals 14 residues. V dropped 1 base and J dropped 4 bases, with 8 bases sitting between them. The DNA of the CDR3 is TGTGCCAGCAGCTTAGATGGGTTTAATCAGCCCCAGCATTTT. This gives the protein CASSLDGFNQPQHF.

The chain combines TRBV19 with TRBJ2-5; D might be TRBD2 (7 bases). V lost 6 bases to trimming and J lost 2 bases, with 16 bases between them. This CDR3 region has 15 residues. Looked up from germline, CDR1 is LNHDA and CDR2 is SQIVND (reference sequence). In DNA form, the CDR3 reads TGTGCCAGTAGCCCAGCGGGACATCCTCAAGAGACCCAGTACTTC. It specifies CASSPAGHPQETQYF.

The chain recombines TRBV2 with TRBJ2-5; possibly TRBD2 for D (5 bases). CDR1 and CDR2 from the germline V gene are SNHLY and FYNNEI. V was pared by 4 bases and J by 5 bases, with 14 bases between. The CDR3 sequence is 14 residues long. CDR3 nucleotide sequence: TGTGCCAGCAGTGCCACCACTAGAACCGAGACCCAGTACTTC. This gives the protein CASSATTRTETQYF.

With respect to this clonotype: One junction end does not reproduce the germline sequence, and a read error may be involved. The chain recombines TRBV2 with TRBJ2-7, with TRBD1 matching 7 bases. This CDR3 region has 14 residues. CDR1 SNHLY and CDR2 FYNNEI come from the germline V gene. The CDR3 DNA is TGCGCCAGCAGACAAGGGGACAGTACCTACGAGCAGTACTTC. Residues: CASRQGDSTYEQYF.

The chain carries TRBV29-1 and TRBJ2-7, with TRBD1 identical over 7 bases. CDR3 size: 13 residues. Losses at the gene ends were 6 bases for V and 1 base for J; bases not matched to a gene: 6. The germline V gene encodes CDR1 SQVTM and CDR2 ANQGSEA. DNA of the CDR3: TGCAGCGTGACGACAGGGTCATCCTACGAGCAGTACTTC. Translation gives CSVTTGSSYEQYF.

This chain joins TRBV7-3 and TRBJ2-7; a possible D gene is TRBD2 (5 bases). Between the trimmed V and J ends, which lost 0 bases and 3 bases, there was a span of 12 bases. The germline CDR1 and CDR2 sequences are SGHTA and FQGTGA. This CDR3 comprises 15 residues. CDR3 residues: CASSLTPGSFYEQYF. DNA for the CDR3: TGTGCCAGCAGCTTAACCCCGGGATCTTTCTACGAGCAGTACTTC. Together with reference TRBV7-3 and TRBJ2-7, the CDR3 gives the full variable domain: GAGVSQTPSNKVTEKGKYVELRCDPISGHTALYWYRQSLGQGPEFLIYFQGTGAADDSGLPNDRFFAVRPEGSVSTLKIQRTERGDSAVYLCASSLTPGSFYEQYFGPGTRLTVT.

Concerning this clonotype: A much larger clone lies one base from this, so it may be a read error. The V call is TRBV11-3, the J call TRBJ2-2, with D tentatively TRBD2 (6 bases). Germline loops: CDR1 SGHNT, CDR2 YENEEA. V was shortened by 5 bases and J by 4 bases, with 17 bases between the two germline ends. This CDR3 is built from 16 residues. This CDR3 is CASSRRSEGSTGELFF. Written as DNA, the CDR3 is TGTGCCAGCAGCCGGCGGTCGGAGGGAAGCACCGGGGAGCTGTTTTTT. Full variable domain (rest looked up from reference TRBV11-3 and TRBJ2-2): EAGVVQSPRYKIIEKKQPVAFWCNPISGHNTLYWYLQNLGQGPELLIRYENEEAVDDSQLPKDRFSAERLKGVDSTLKIQPAELGDSAVYLCASSRRSEGSTGELFFGEGSRLTVL.

The rearrangement joins TRBV19 to TRBJ2-7, with a possible D match to TRBD1 (5 bases). Germline lookup yields CDR1 LNHDA and CDR2 SQIVND (reference sequence). CDR3 length equals 15 residues. V was trimmed by 2 bases and J by 4 bases, leaving 15 bases between them. The CDR3 nucleotides are TGTGCCAGTAGTATATATCCGGTGACAGAGTACGAGCAGTACTTC. It is translated as CASSIYPVTEYEQYF.

Details on this clonotype: A much more abundant neighbour one base away suggests this may be a read error. The chain employs TRBV6-1 and TRBJ1-1, with D possibly matching TRBD1 (6 bases). The germline gives CDR1 MNHNS, CDR2 SASEGT. This CDR3 region has 15 residues. V lost 0 bases and J 2 bases, leaving 10 bases between the germline ends. This CDR3 is CASSEAAGENTEAFF. The CDR3 region has the DNA TGTGCCAGCAGTGAAGCGGCAGGGGAAAACACTGAAGCTTTCTTT.

This sequence joins TRBV6-1 and TRBJ1-2; D possibly corresponds to TRBD1 (5 bases). The CDR3 runs to 14 residues. V was clipped by 5 bases and J by 7 bases, with 17 bases between them. Germline V lookup: CDR1 MNHNS, CDR2 SASEGT. CDR3 sequence reads: CASSYSDQGRGYTF. DNA of the CDR3: TGTGCCAGCAGTTACTCGGATCAGGGACGTGGCTACACCTTC.

This clonotype was observed a few times. This sequence joins TRBV10-2 and TRBJ1-1, with TRBD1 matching over 8 bases. The CDR3 runs to 17 residues. With V trimmed by 3 bases and J by 1 base, 10 bases remained unmatched. CDR1 WSHSY and CDR2 SAAADI come from the germline V gene. CDR3 sequence reads: CASSERTGIGGNTEAFF. The DNA for the CDR3 is TGCGCCAGCAGTGAAAGGACAGGGATTGGGGGGAACACTGAAGCTTTCTTT.

This clonotype appeared a few times. The genes are TRBV10-1 and TRBJ1-1; D gene uncertain. Between the trimmed V and J ends, which lost 2 bases and 2 bases, there was a span of 6 bases. The CDR3 covers 13 residues. Germline CDR1 WNHNN, CDR2 SYGVQD (reference sequence). The CDR3 region has the DNA TGCGCCAGCAGTGAGCGTGCAAACACTGAAGCTTTCTTT. Its translation: CASSERANTEAFF.

The chain joins TRBV7-9 to TRBJ2-7, with a possible D match to TRBD1 (5 bases). Per the germline V gene, CDR1 is SEHNR and CDR2 is FQNEAQ (reference sequence). The length of the CDR3 is 11 residues. Trimming took 2 bases from V and 6 from J, leaving 5 bases between them. DNA of the CDR3: TGTGCCAGCAGCTTAACAGGCGAGCAGTACTTC. Translated, it gives CASSLTGEQYF. Using reference TRBV7-9 and TRBJ2-7 for the parts outside the CDR3, the full variable domain is DTGVSQNPRHKITKRGQNVTFRCDPISEHNRLYWYRQTLGQGPEFLTYFQNEAQLEKSRLLSDRFSAERPKGSFSTLEIQRTEQGDSAMYLCASSLTGEQYFGPGTRLTVT.

This chain joins TRBV7-9 and TRBJ2-7, with D perhaps TRBD2 (6 bases). This CDR3 is 14 amino acids long. Germline V gives CDR1 SEHNR, CDR2 FQNEAQ (reference sequence). The V gene lost 5 bases and the J gene lost 5 bases, with 16 bases spanning the gap. Here the CDR3 reads CASSGGGFLHEQYF. CDR3 nucleotide sequence: TGTGCCAGCAGCGGTGGAGGGTTTTTACACGAGCAGTACTTC.

This sequence joins TRBV20-1 and TRBJ2-7; 12 positions match TRBD2. Per the germline V gene, CDR1 is DFQATT and CDR2 is SNEGSKA (reference sequence). CDR3 length: 12 residues. CDR3 sequence: CKTSGSYYEQYF. The CDR3 coding sequence is TGCAAGACTAGCGGGAGTTACTACGAGCAGTACTTC.

The chain combines TRBV2 with TRBJ2-7; no clear D gene. CDR1 is SNHLY, CDR2 FYNNEI, per germline. Trimming shortened V by 3 bases and J by 4 bases, and 10 bases separated the two germline ends. The CDR3 totals 13 residues. The CDR3 loop is CASSEVTPYEQYF. In DNA form, the CDR3 reads TGTGCCAGCAGTGAGGTGACGCCGTACGAGCAGTACTTC.

V is TRBV19 and J is TRBJ1-1; D ambiguous. Germline CDR1 and CDR2: LNHDA and SQIVND (reference sequence). CDR3 length: 11 residues. V was pared by 5 bases and J by 8 bases, with 9 bases between. The CDR3: CASSAIYEAFF. DNA of the CDR3: TGTGCCAGTAGTGCTATTTACGAAGCTTTCTTT.

The genes are TRBV9 and TRBJ1-2, with no clear D. The germline V gene has CDR1 SGDLS and CDR2 YYNGEE. V was shortened by 4 bases and J by 4 bases, with 17 bases between the two germline ends. The CDR3 covers 15 residues. CDR3 loop: CASSLVGQVGYGYTF. CDR3 in DNA: TGTGCCAGCAGCTTGGTTGGCCAGGTCGGCTATGGCTACACCTTC.

V gene TRBV14 combines with J gene TRBJ2-5, with D unclear. There are 11 residues in the CDR3. CDR1 and CDR2 (germline): SGHDN, FVKESK. The V and J ends lost 0 bases and 7 bases respectively, with 3 bases between them. The CDR3 here is CASSQEVTQYF. CDR3 nucleotide sequence: TGTGCCAGCAGCCAAGAGGTGACCCAGTACTTC.

The J gene is TRBJ2-2, the V gene TRBV20-1; D gene ambiguous. The CDR3 loop spans 14 amino acids. Trimming cost V 1 base and J 1 base, with 7 bases left between them. The germline gives CDR1 DFQATT, CDR2 SNEGSKA (reference sequence). CDR3 in DNA: TGCAGTGCTAGAGGTCCCGAGAACACCGGGGAGCTGTTTTTT. Translation: CSARGPENTGELFF.

This chain links TRBV10-3 with TRBJ2-7; D gene unclear. The germline gives CDR1 ENHRY, CDR2 SYGVKD. The germline V and J ends were trimmed by 3 bases and 6 bases, with 12 bases remaining between them. The CDR3 covers 13 residues. CDR3 residues: CAISDSTAGEQYF. The CDR3 DNA sequence: TGTGCCATCAGTGATTCCACAGCCGGCGAGCAGTACTTC.